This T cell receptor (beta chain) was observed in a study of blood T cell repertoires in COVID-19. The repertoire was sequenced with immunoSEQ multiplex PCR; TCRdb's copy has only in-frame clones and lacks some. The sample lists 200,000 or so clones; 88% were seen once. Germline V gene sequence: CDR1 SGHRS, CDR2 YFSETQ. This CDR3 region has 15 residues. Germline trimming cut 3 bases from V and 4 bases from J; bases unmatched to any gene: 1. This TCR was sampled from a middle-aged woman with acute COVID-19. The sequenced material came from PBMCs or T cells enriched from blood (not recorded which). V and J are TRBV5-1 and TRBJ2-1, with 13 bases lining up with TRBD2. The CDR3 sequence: CASSSGLAGYNEQFF. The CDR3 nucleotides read TGCGCCAGCAGCTCGGGACTAGCGGGATACAATGAGCAGTTCTTC.